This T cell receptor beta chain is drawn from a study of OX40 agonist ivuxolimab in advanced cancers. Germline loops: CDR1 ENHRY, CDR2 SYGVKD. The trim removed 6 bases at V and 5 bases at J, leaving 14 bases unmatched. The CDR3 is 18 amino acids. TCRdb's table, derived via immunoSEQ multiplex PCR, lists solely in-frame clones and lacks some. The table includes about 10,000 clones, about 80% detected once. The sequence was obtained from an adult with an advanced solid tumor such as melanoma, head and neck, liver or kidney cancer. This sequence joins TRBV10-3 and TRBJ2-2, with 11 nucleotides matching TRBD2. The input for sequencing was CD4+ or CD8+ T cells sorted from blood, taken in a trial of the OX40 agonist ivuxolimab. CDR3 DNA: TGTGCCATCAGGCGACCCCCCCGACTAGCGGGGTTAACCGGGGAGCTGTTTTTT. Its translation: CAIRRPPRLAGLTGELFF.